The rows below give T cell receptor beta chains drawn from one sample of a study of identical twins. TCRdb re-analysed the 5' RACE reads in MiXCR, keeping a single row per CDR3 protein. The table includes hundreds of thousands of distinct CDR3 sequences, 9% to 15% detected once. A further study also used this sample, focusing on yellow fever vaccine responses in identical twins.

The sequenced sample consisted of PBMCs. The receptors originated from a young woman in good health. The CDR3 runs from the conserved cysteine through the conserved F or W. The order of the fields is V gene, J gene, CDR3 protein.

V: TRBV7-6; J: TRBJ2-7; CDR3: CASSLAPEDSSYEQYF
V: TRBV4-1; J: TRBJ2-3; CDR3: CASSQVQEPDTQYF
V: TRBV5-6; J: TRBJ2-1; CDR3: CASSPTWTGGNEQFF
V: TRBV4-1; J: TRBJ1-2; CDR3: CNRRRPGDGGGYTF
V: TRBV12-3/TRBV12-4; J: TRBJ1-1; CDR3: CASTLRAPNTEAFF
V: TRBV12-3/TRBV12-4; J: TRBJ1-4; CDR3: CASSLARGDRTYEKLFF
V: TRBV6-5; J: TRBJ1-2; CDR3: CASSYLRWGDGYTF
V: TRBV7-9; J: TRBJ2-2; CDR3: CASSLAGSASGELFF
V: TRBV20-1; J: TRBJ2-5; CDR3: CSARKGLQQETQYF
V: TRBV28; J: TRBJ2-5; CDR3: CASSLPQGETQYF
V: TRBV12-3/TRBV12-4; J: TRBJ1-4; CDR3: CASSFDGNEKLFF
V: TRBV7-6; J: TRBJ2-7; CDR3: CASSLAPLAVFSYEQYF
V: TRBV5-6; J: TRBJ2-1; CDR3: CASSRGLAGLDEQFF
V: TRBV5-1; J: TRBJ2-1; CDR3: CASSLGSYRGGNYNEQFF
V: TRBV6-5; J: TRBJ2-4; CDR3: CASRNLGQGAKNIQYF
V: TRBV5-1; J: TRBJ2-1; CDR3: CASSLLAGTENNEQFF
V: TRBV10-1; J: TRBJ2-2; CDR3: CASRQSRRVGELFF
V: TRBV7-9; J: TRBJ2-7; CDR3: CASSHRLAYEQYF
V: TRBV12-3/TRBV12-4; J: TRBJ2-1; CDR3: CASSPDRVRFF
V: TRBV4-1; J: TRBJ2-1; CDR3: CASSSPGTSGEQFF
V: TRBV12-5; J: TRBJ1-1; CDR3: CASGARGGTFEAFF
V: TRBV20-1; J: TRBJ1-4; CDR3: CSARDLAGTEKLFF
V: TRBV6-1; J: TRBJ2-1; CDR3: CASTGSFPNEQFF
V: TRBV6-5; J: TRBJ2-7; CDR3: CASSYQRGPNSYEQYF
V: TRBV12-3/TRBV12-4; J: TRBJ1-2; CDR3: CASSRTGIYGYTF
V: TRBV5-1; J: TRBJ1-1; CDR3: CASFPGDREYPMNTEAFF
V: TRBV12-3/TRBV12-4; J: TRBJ2-3; CDR3: CASSLPRRTDTQYF
V: TRBV6-1; J: TRBJ2-7; CDR3: CASNPGGLAGVEQYF
V: TRBV11-2; J: TRBJ2-5; CDR3: CASSKGGLAGVLYQETQYF
V: TRBV10-3; J: TRBJ1-1; CDR3: CAISEAPGNTEAFF
V: TRBV7-2; J: TRBJ2-3; CDR3: CASRGGREITDTQYF
V: TRBV12-3/TRBV12-4; J: TRBJ1-1; CDR3: CASRIGTANTEAFF
V: TRBV6-5; J: TRBJ2-3; CDR3: CASSYNFGTGAYF
V: TRBV15; J: TRBJ2-5; CDR3: CATSRAYGGASQETQYF
V: TRBV5-1; J: TRBJ2-2; CDR3: CASSPTGTGGVTGELFF
V: TRBV20-1; J: TRBJ2-3; CDR3: CSQLVTDTQYF
V: TRBV2; J: TRBJ1-5; CDR3: CASSNGQGAFQPQHF
V: TRBV5-1; J: TRBJ2-7; CDR3: CASGGGVYEQYF
V: TRBV18; J: TRBJ2-6; CDR3: CASSPPFGVPGANVLTF
V: TRBV12-3/TRBV12-4; J: TRBJ2-2; CDR3: CASSQGLAGVGGELFF
V: TRBV7-9; J: TRBJ1-3; CDR3: CASSLDRNSGNTIYF
V: TRBV5-1; J: TRBJ2-3; CDR3: CASSLTITDTQYF
V: TRBV5-1; J: TRBJ1-1; CDR3: CASSPRQGMGTEAFF
V: TRBV25-1; J: TRBJ2-4; CDR3: CASSPTGMVDKNIQYF